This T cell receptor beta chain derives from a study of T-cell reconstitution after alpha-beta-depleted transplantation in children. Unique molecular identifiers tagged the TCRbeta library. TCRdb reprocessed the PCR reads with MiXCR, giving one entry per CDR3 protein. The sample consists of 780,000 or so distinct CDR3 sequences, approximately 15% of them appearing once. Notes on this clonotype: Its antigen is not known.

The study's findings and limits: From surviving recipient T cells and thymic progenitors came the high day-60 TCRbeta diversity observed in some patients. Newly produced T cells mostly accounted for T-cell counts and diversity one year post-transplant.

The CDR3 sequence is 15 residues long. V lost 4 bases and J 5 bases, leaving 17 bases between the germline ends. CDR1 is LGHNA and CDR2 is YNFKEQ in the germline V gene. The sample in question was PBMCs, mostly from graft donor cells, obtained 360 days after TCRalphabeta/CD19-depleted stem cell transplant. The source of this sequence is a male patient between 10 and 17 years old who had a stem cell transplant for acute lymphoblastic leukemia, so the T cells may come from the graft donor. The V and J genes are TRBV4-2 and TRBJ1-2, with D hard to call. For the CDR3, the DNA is TGTGCCAGCAGCCCACGTGGGGAGGGCTATTATGGCTACACCTTC. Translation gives CASSPRGEGYYGYTF.